This T cell receptor (beta chain) was sequenced in a study of blood T cell repertoires in COVID-19. Background on the study: From the United States, Italy and Spain came samples of acute and convalescent COVID-19. Sources were T cells, B-cell-depleted T cells, or PBMCs; the material itself was cDNA or gDNA.

Original methodology: Quantification of nucleated cells was approximated via reference gene primer amplification. Sequenced by immunoSEQ multiplex PCR; TCRdb stores in-frame clones only, minus some. That table supplies the V and J calls and clone size; D and trimming were determined from the DNA. Of 190,000 or so clones listed, 94% were seen once; the top ten hold about 0.8%. Germline V gene sequence: CDR1 SGHDT, CDR2 YYEEEE. The junction had 6 bases not matched to a gene; V was cut back by 4 bases and J by 0 bases. The CDR3 extends over 15 amino acids. Seattle patient enrollment occurred during active infection, with longitudinal follow-up thereafter.

Sequenced input: peripheral blood. The rearrangement links TRBV5-6 to TRBJ2-7; 8 bases are a match to TRBD1. This TCR was sampled from a man under 40 with COVID-19, enrolled during active disease. CDR3 loop: CASSLPGGSSYEQYF. The DNA for the CDR3 is TGTGCCAGCAGCCTACCAGGGGGCAGCTCCTACGAGCAGTACTTC.